Listed below are T cell receptor beta chains from one sample, sequenced in a study of blood T cell repertoires in COVID-19. Profiled with immunoSEQ multiplex PCR; TCRdb holds only in-frame clones, not every one. The sample contains 210,000 or so clones, approximately 90% of which appear only once. Sequenced material: peripheral blood. Source of these receptors: a man aged 30 to 45 with COVID-19, enrolled during active disease. CDR3s include the opening cysteine and the closing phenylalanine or tryptophan. The D gene is left open where the match is weak. Expanded clones get a size class; other rows say once, few or many, or leave the size out.

J,size,V,length,D,DNA,CDR3
TRBJ1-2,-,TRBV7-9,14,-,TGTGCCAGCAGCTTAGTGGGCAGGGTGGACGGCTACACCTTC,CASSLVGRVDGYTF
TRBJ2-2,-,TRBV5-4,12,TRBD2,TGTGCCAGCAGCTGGCGGGGGGGGGAGCTGTTTTTT,CASSWRGGELFF
TRBJ2-7,-,TRBV14,16,TRBD1,TGTGCCAGCAGCCAAGCTGGACAGGGGTGGTTCAACGAGCAGTACTTC,CASSQAGQGWFNEQYF
TRBJ2-7,once,TRBV24-1,14,-,TGTGCCACCAGTGAACCAACGCGAGCGGATCCGCAGTACTTC,CATSEPTRADPQYF
TRBJ2-7,-,TRBV2,14,-,TGTGCCAGCAGACCCAGGGGAAGCTCCTACGAGCAGTACTTC,CASRPRGSSYEQYF
TRBJ1-5,-,TRBV6-5,15,-,TGTGCCAGCAGTTACTCGAGGAGCTTGGGTCAGCCCCAGCATTTT,CASSYSRSLGQPQHF
TRBJ2-1,once,TRBV7-9,13,TRBD1,TGTGCCAGCCAACGCACAGGGGCCAATGAGCAGTTCTTC,CASQRTGANEQFF
TRBJ1-4,-,TRBV6-1,15,-,TGTGCCAGCAGTGAAGAGGAGTTAGCTAATGAAAAACTGTTTTTT,CASSEEELANEKLFF
TRBJ1-5,-,TRBV5-1,13,-,TGCGCCAGCAGCTTGATTCGGTATCAGCCCCAGCATTTT,CASSLIRYQPQHF
TRBJ1-4,-,TRBV14,16,-,TGTGCCAGCAGCCAAGATTGGGCCAGGTTAAATGAAAAACTGTTTTTT,CASSQDWARLNEKLFF
TRBJ1-1,-,TRBV19,15,-,TGTGCCAGTAGTAGTACGGGGGGTAGGAACACTGAAGCTTTCTTT,CASSSTGGRNTEAFF
TRBJ2-3,-,TRBV9,20,-,TGTGCCAGCAGCGTAGAAGAATGGTTCGGAGGGAGACCAAGCACAGATACGCAGTATTTT,CASSVEEWFGGRPSTDTQYF
TRBJ2-1,-,TRBV5-6,14,-,TGTGCCAGCAGCTTGGAGCTGGGGGCCAATGAGCAGTTCTTC,CASSLELGANEQFF
TRBJ2-6,-,TRBV14,16,-,TGTGCCAGCAGCCAAGTTGTGGGCCCTGGGGCCAACGTCCTGACTTTC,CASSQVVGPGANVLTF
TRBJ1-1,-,TRBV5-4,13,-,TGTGCCAGCAGTTTTACAGGGTATACTGAAGCTTTCTTT,CASSFTGYTEAFF
TRBJ2-2,-,TRBV2,15,TRBD2,TGTGCCAGCAGTGTAACTAGCGGGGACACCGGGGAGCTGTTTTTT,CASSVTSGDTGELFF
TRBJ2-7,-,TRBV6-5,16,-,TGTGCCAGCAGTTACTCCGTGGGGGGGGCCGCCTACGAGCAGTACTTC,CASSYSVGGAAYEQYF
TRBJ2-3,-,TRBV7-3,16,TRBD2,TGTGCCAGCAGCCCCTGGGAGGGATTAGGGACAGATACGCAGTATTTT,CASSPWEGLGTDTQYF
TRBJ2-1,-,TRBV11-3,16,TRBD2,TGTGCCAGCAGCCCCCGGAGCGGGAGGGGGGGCAATGAGCAGTTCTTC,CASSPRSGRGGNEQFF
TRBJ2-7,-,TRBV11-2,16,-,TGTGCCAGCAGCTTAGACGGTCAGGGAAGCTCCTACGAGCAGTACTTC,CASSLDGQGSSYEQYF
TRBJ1-5,-,TRBV4-2,15,-,TGTGCCAGCAGCCAGGGCAGGGAAAGCAATCAGCCCCAGCATTTT,CASSQGRESNQPQHF
TRBJ1-5,-,TRBV4-1,21,TRBD1,TGCGCCAGCAGCCAGACCCCTCCGGGACAGGGGACCTTCTATAGCAATCAGCCCCAGCATTTT,CASSQTPPGQGTFYSNQPQHF
TRBJ2-1,-,TRBV7-9,16,TRBD1,TGTGCCAGCAGCTTAATCGGGACAGGGAGCTACAATGAGCAGTTCTTC,CASSLIGTGSYNEQFF
TRBJ1-1,-,TRBV7-3,14,-,TGTGCCAGCAGTCGAGGTGACAGGCGAACTGAAGCTTTCTTT,CASSRGDRRTEAFF
TRBJ2-7,-,TRBV18,14,TRBD2,TGTGCCAGCCGCCGGACTAGCGGGAGATACGAGCAGTACTTC,CASRRTSGRYEQYF
TRBJ2-7,-,TRBV13,14,-,TGTGCCAGCAGTGAATCGACTCGGATCTACGAGCAGTACTTC,CASSESTRIYEQYF
TRBJ1-1,-,TRBV7-9,14,-,TGTGCCAGCACCTTAAACCAGGGATCCACTGAAGCTTTCTTT,CASTLNQGSTEAFF
TRBJ2-6,-,TRBV24-1,15,-,TGTGCCACCAGTCACGGGAGCTCTGGGGCCAACGTCCTGACTTTC,CATSHGSSGANVLTF
TRBJ2-1,-,TRBV24-1,16,TRBD1,TGTGCCACCAGTGAGGCGGGACAGGGGCCCTACAATGAGCAGTTCTTC,CATSEAGQGPYNEQFF
TRBJ1-1,few,TRBV19,16,TRBD1,TGTGCCAGTAGTCCGACTCGGACAGGGAGATACACTGAAGCTTTCTTT,CASSPTRTGRYTEAFF
TRBJ1-1,-,TRBV10-3,14,-,TGTGCCATCAATAGGGGGACATTGAACACTGAAGCTTTCTTT,CAINRGTLNTEAFF
TRBJ1-2,-,TRBV5-4,13,-,TGTGCCAGCAGCTTGTATGCCGGGGGAGGCTACACCTTC,CASSLYAGGGYTF
TRBJ1-1,-,TRBV5-1,15,-,TGCGCCAGCAGCTTCACAGGGTTAGGGAACACTGAAGCTTTCTTT,CASSFTGLGNTEAFF
TRBJ2-1,-,TRBV19,15,TRBD2,TGTGCCAGTAGTCAGTTAGCGGGAGACTACAATGAGCAGTTCTTC,CASSQLAGDYNEQFF
TRBJ1-3,-,TRBV3-1/TRBV3-2,16,-,TGTGCCAGCAGCCTACCACAGGGTAGCTCTGGAAACACCATATATTTT,CASSLPQGSSGNTIYF
TRBJ1-5,-,TRBV6-5,15,-,TGTGCCAGCAGTTACGCGGGGGATAGCAATCAGCCCCAGCATTTT,CASSYAGDSNQPQHF
TRBJ2-3,-,TRBV5-1,15,-,TGCGCCAGCAGCTTGGCGACAGCTAGCACAGATACGCAGTATTTT,CASSLATASTDTQYF
TRBJ1-1,-,TRBV11-2,14,-,TGTGCCAGCAGCCGACAGGCCTCGAACACTGAAGCTTTCTTT,CASSRQASNTEAFF
TRBJ2-3,-,TRBV12-5,17,-,TGTGCTAGTGGTTTGGGACAGACGGGGACTAGCACAGATACGCAGTATTTT,CASGLGQTGTSTDTQYF
TRBJ2-3,-,TRBV5-8,14,TRBD2,TGTGCCAGCAGCCGCGGGGGGAGGGCAGATACGCAGTATTTT,CASSRGGRADTQYF
TRBJ2-5,-,TRBV5-1,14,-,TGCGCCAGCAGCTTGGGGCGGAACCAAGAGACCCAGTACTTC,CASSLGRNQETQYF
TRBJ2-1,few,TRBV18,15,TRBD1,TGTGCCAGCTCACCAGGGGCAGGGGGTAAGGATGAGCAGTTCTTC,CASSPGAGGKDEQFF
TRBJ2-2,-,TRBV6-4,14,TRBD2,TGTGCCAGCAGCCCGGGGGGGGCGACCGGGGAGCTGTTTTTT,CASSPGGATGELFF
TRBJ1-1,-,TRBV6-6,10,-,TGTGCCACCTGGGCCAGGGAAGCTTTCTTT,CATWAREAFF
TRBJ1-4,-,TRBV19,16,TRBD1,TGTGCCAGTAGTATAGACCGGGACAGGCGGAATGAAAAACTGTTTTTT,CASSIDRDRRNEKLFF
TRBJ1-1,once,TRBV7-9,16,TRBD1,TGTGCCAGCAGCCCGATCCCTGGACAGGGGAACACTGAAGCTTTCTTT,CASSPIPGQGNTEAFF
TRBJ1-4,-,TRBV4-1,13,-,TGCGCCAGCAGCCAAGTTCACGGTGAAAAACTGTTTTTT,CASSQVHGEKLFF
TRBJ1-2,few,TRBV6-5,15,TRBD1,TGTGCCAGCAGCGACTTCGGACAGGGTGGCTATGGCTACACCTTC,CASSDFGQGGYGYTF